This is a list of T cell receptor beta chains from one sample in a study of T cells in Graves' hyperthyroidism and ophthalmopathy. TCRdb itself ran the multiplex PCR reads through MiXCR, one entry per CDR3 protein. The sample lists 600,000 or so distinct CDR3 sequences, 14% seen once, with about 7% in the top ten. Sequencing was done on a sample of blood. These receptors were taken from a woman between 18 and 30 years old with Graves' ophthalmopathy. CDR3s include the opening cysteine and the closing phenylalanine or tryptophan. Each record gives: V gene, J gene, CDR3 protein.

TRBV30	TRBJ2-7	CASSQTPGEQYF
TRBV20-1	TRBJ2-7	CSARDPYWDHYEQYF
TRBV28	TRBJ2-7	CASTIPGTGGSYEQYF
TRBV6-5	TRBJ2-4	CASSYSMGGRKNIQYF
TRBV19	TRBJ1-1	CATRGAGDAAFF
TRBV12-3/TRBV12-4	TRBJ2-7	CASSFDRTGGSEQYF
TRBV2	TRBJ2-1	CASSARTSGQNEQFF
TRBV25-1	TRBJ1-2	CASADSLYGYTF
TRBV12-3/TRBV12-4	TRBJ2-3	CASRTDRALGTDTQYF
TRBV11-1	TRBJ1-6	CASRQTGTNSPLHF
TRBV20-1	TRBJ2-1	CSARVGAGNNEQFF
TRBV5-1	TRBJ2-7	CASSSARDRVTYEQYF
TRBV6-1	TRBJ2-1	CASSDKTGPLNEQFF
TRBV6-1	TRBJ2-3	CASANSGADTQYF
TRBV20-1	TRBJ2-1	CSARPPGTGGNEQFF
TRBV20-1	TRBJ1-1	CSALTGGSVTEAFF
TRBV24-1	TRBJ1-5	CATSPRSTGIRTQPQHF
TRBV7-2	TRBJ2-3	CASSNRDTQYF
TRBV28	TRBJ2-7	CASSFKAFRQQPSYEQYF
TRBV28	TRBJ1-3	CASGTYSGNTIYF
TRBV7-9	TRBJ1-2	CASSRTPHYGYTF
TRBV7-7	TRBJ2-5	CASSPSGRFGETQYF
TRBV12-3/TRBV12-4	TRBJ2-1	CASSPPQGSSHNEQFF
TRBV5-1	TRBJ2-7	CASSSRTSGRSSYEQYF
TRBV6-2/TRBV6-3	TRBJ2-1	CASSYRAGARNEQFF
TRBV25-1	TRBJ1-2	CASRQQGYGYTF
TRBV30	TRBJ1-2	CAWSVTVGGYTF
TRBV7-6	TRBJ1-4	CASSLTPGSKGEKLFF
TRBV12-3/TRBV12-4	TRBJ1-5	CASSRQGSQPQHF
TRBV10-3	TRBJ2-3	CAISFGQGGQDTQYF
TRBV7-2	TRBJ1-1	CASSLWDREAAEAFF
TRBV30	TRBJ1-5	CAWSDRINQPQHF
TRBV5-1	TRBJ2-3	CASSLPMSGDTQYF
TRBV4-1	TRBJ2-5	CASSQVDGEAQYF
TRBV7-2	TRBJ1-3	CASNYDGGRSGNTIYF
TRBV20-1	TRBJ1-1	CSATNRPGTGALEAFF
TRBV20-1	TRBJ1-3	CSARERERSSGNTIYF
TRBV6-2/TRBV6-3	TRBJ2-5	CASSYESTYF
TRBV11-3	TRBJ2-5	CASSLAVAGGQETQYF
TRBV2	TRBJ2-6	CASNGRAGPGANVLTF